What follows describes a single T cell receptor (beta chain). This sample stems from a study of blood T cell repertoires in COVID-19. Some clones are missing from TCRdb's copy, which holds only in-frame ones; the method was immunoSEQ multiplex PCR. The sample yields 130,000 to 150,000 clones, 80% to 90% seen once. The source material was peripheral blood. This TCR derives from a human donor in a cohort sampled during active COVID-19.

For the CDR3, the DNA is TGTGCCAGCAGCTTAGCAGACAGGGGCCCCTACGAGCAGTACTTC. This sequence encodes CASSLADRGPYEQYF. The chain uses TRBV11-2 and TRBJ2-7; 8 nucleotides line up with TRBD1. This CDR3 has 15 residues. V was clipped by 1 base and J by 2 bases; unmatched bases: 4. From germline, CDR1 is SGHAT and CDR2 FQNNGV.